This T cell receptor beta chain derives from a study of blood T cells in healthy people across ages. Peripheral blood, about 9.4 milliliters per donor, was collected. After removal of 5 bases from V and 3 bases from J, the junction contained 5 bases not matched to a gene. Germline values: CDR1 KGHSH, CDR2 LQKENI. This CDR3 contains 16 residues. A second PCR of roughly 7 to 11 cycles used a sample-barcoded 5' primer and a J-beta primer mix. Each cDNA molecule was tagged by a template-switch adaptor with 12 random nucleotides. One entry per CDR3 protein, called by TCRdb with MiXCR from the 5' RACE reads. The sample includes 540,000 or so distinct CDR3 sequences, 25% to 30% seen only once; the top ten take around a sixth. This clonotype was counted a few times.

Material: blood. This sequence was found in a woman aged 70-85 years in good health. The genes are TRBV18 and TRBJ1-6; TRBD1 agrees at 9 bases. The CDR3 spells CASSVQGARYNSPLHF. The CDR3 coding sequence is TGTGCCAGCTCAGTACAGGGGGCGCGCTATAATTCACCCCTCCACTTT.